The sequence of this T cell receptor (beta chain) was determined in a study of blood T cell repertoires in COVID-19. Study-level background: Acute and convalescent COVID-19 samples came from the United States, Italy and Spain. Nucleic acid was either cDNA or gDNA, and it came from T cells, B-cell-depleted T cells, or PBMCs.

Per the study methods: Amplification from reference gene primers served as the basis for estimated nucleated cell counts. Method: immunoSEQ multiplex PCR; TCRdb's copy keeps in-frame clones and lacks some. V, J and clone size reflect that table, while D and trimming were determined from the DNA. The sample includes about 230,000 clones, less than 90% seen only once; the top ten take 15% to 20%. The receptor comes from a woman of 80 years or more with active or convalescent COVID-19. The sequencing input was peripheral blood.

CDR3 amino acids: CASSRSGTDTQYF. The CDR3 DNA reads as TGTGCCAGCAGCCGTTCTGGCACAGATACGCAGTATTTT. This chain uses TRBV12-3 or TRBV12-4 with TRBJ2-3; D unresolved. The CDR3 is made up of 13 amino acids. The V end was cut by 6 bases, the J end by 1 base, with 8 bases between.